What follows are 10 T cell receptor beta chains derived from one specimen sequenced in a study of blood T cell repertoires in COVID-19. The repertoire was sequenced with immunoSEQ multiplex PCR; TCRdb's copy has only in-frame clones and lacks some. The profile shows about 250,000 clones, around 89% of them singletons. The sequencing input was peripheral blood. The receptors were sampled from a woman aged 25 to 39 with COVID-19, enrolled during active disease.

V gene TRBV6-5 combines with J gene TRBJ2-1; TRBD2 aligns across 8 bases. Germline-derived CDR1 and CDR2 are MNHEY and SVGAGI. This CDR3 comprises 14 residues. Trimming removed 7 bases from V and 10 bases from J; junction bases left unmatched: 12. CDR3 sequence reads: CASNRAAGGIEQFF. CDR3 nucleotides: TGTGCCAGCAACCGAGCCGCGGGGGGTATAGAGCAGTTCTTC.

This clone was recorded only once. V usage is TRBV12-3 or TRBV12-4 and J usage is TRBJ2-5; 7 bases map to TRBD1. The V gene end was trimmed by 3 bases and the J gene end by 7 bases; junction bases not matched to a gene: 5. The length of the CDR3 is 13 residues. CDR3 bases: TGTGCCAGCAGTTTTGACAGGGCCCGGACCCAGTACTTC. Protein product: CASSFDRARTQYF.

This clone was seen just once. V usage is TRBV21-1 and J usage is TRBJ1-5; the table's D call, TRBD1, was not checked against the DNA. TRBV21-1 is an annotated pseudogene. The CDR3 spans 15 residues. The CDR3 loop is CASSKAPEINQPQHF. The CDR3 DNA reads as TGTGCCAGCAGCAAAGCGCCAGAAATCAATCAGCCCCAGCATTTT.

This clone was seen just once. The chain joins TRBV5-1 to TRBJ1-1, with TRBD1 matching 8 bases. V shed 3 bases and J 8 bases; nucleotides not matched to a gene: 6. Germline assignment: CDR1 SGHRS and CDR2 YFSETQ. This CDR3 has 13 amino acids. The CDR3: CASSSSDRVEAFF. CDR3 DNA: TGCGCCAGCAGCTCTTCGGACAGGGTGGAAGCTTTCTTT.

The chain combines TRBV5-1 with TRBJ2-3, with TRBD1 as a possible D gene (5 bases). Trimming shortened V by 0 bases and J by 8 bases, and 16 bases separated the two germline ends. Per the germline V gene, CDR1 is SGHRS and CDR2 is YFSETQ. The CDR3 runs to 15 residues. CDR3 in amino acids: CASSLAGREGATQYF. CDR3 sequence (DNA): TGCGCCAGCAGCTTGGCCGGCAGGGAAGGAGCTACGCAGTATTTT.

The chain combines TRBV27 with TRBJ2-5, with D possibly TRBD1 on 6 matching bases. Germline CDR1 and CDR2: MNHEY and SMNVEV (reference sequence). Trimming removed 4 bases from V and 5 bases from J, with 17 bases in between. This CDR3 comprises 15 residues. The CDR3 protein is CASSYSDRIEETQYF. The DNA for the CDR3 is TGTGCCAGCAGTTACTCCGACAGGATAGAGGAGACCCAGTACTTC.

This sequence joins TRBV29-1 and TRBJ2-2; D is possibly TRBD1 (6 bases). Per the germline V gene, CDR1 is SQVTM and CDR2 is ANQGSEA. Trimming removed 7 bases at V and 7 bases at J, with 22 bases between. The CDR3 length is 15 residues. CDR3 bases: TGCAGCGCCTTCTTCCCAGGGGATGGTAGCGGGGAGCTGTTTTTT. This gives the protein CSAFFPGDGSGELFF.

The chain joins TRBV5-1 to TRBJ2-5; 8 nucleotides agree with TRBD2. Germline loops: CDR1 SGHRS, CDR2 YFSETQ. With V trimmed by 6 bases and J by 5 bases, 15 bases remained unmatched. The CDR3 runs to 16 residues. The chain's CDR3 is CASTTNGGGRRETQYF. CDR3 DNA sequence: TGCGCCAGCACCACTAACGGGGGGGGCCGGCGGGAGACCCAGTACTTC.

The genes are TRBV29-1 and TRBJ1-6; no clear D gene. CDR1 and CDR2 (germline): SQVTM, ANQGSEA. This CDR3 is 13 amino acids long. V was shortened by 7 bases and J by 7 bases, with 14 bases between the two germline ends. The CDR3 loop is CSAITSQNSPLHF. The CDR3 nucleotides read TGCAGCGCCATCACCAGTCAAAATTCACCCCTCCACTTT.

This clone was counted a single time. This sequence joins TRBV9 and TRBJ1-2, with 7 bases that match TRBD1. Germline values: CDR1 SGDLS, CDR2 YYNGEE. The CDR3 consists of 15 residues. The V and J ends lost 4 bases and 6 bases, in that order; junction bases with no gene match: 12. The CDR3: CASSPRQGSMDGYTF. The CDR3 bases are TGTGCCAGCAGCCCCCGACAGGGAAGTATGGATGGCTACACCTTC.